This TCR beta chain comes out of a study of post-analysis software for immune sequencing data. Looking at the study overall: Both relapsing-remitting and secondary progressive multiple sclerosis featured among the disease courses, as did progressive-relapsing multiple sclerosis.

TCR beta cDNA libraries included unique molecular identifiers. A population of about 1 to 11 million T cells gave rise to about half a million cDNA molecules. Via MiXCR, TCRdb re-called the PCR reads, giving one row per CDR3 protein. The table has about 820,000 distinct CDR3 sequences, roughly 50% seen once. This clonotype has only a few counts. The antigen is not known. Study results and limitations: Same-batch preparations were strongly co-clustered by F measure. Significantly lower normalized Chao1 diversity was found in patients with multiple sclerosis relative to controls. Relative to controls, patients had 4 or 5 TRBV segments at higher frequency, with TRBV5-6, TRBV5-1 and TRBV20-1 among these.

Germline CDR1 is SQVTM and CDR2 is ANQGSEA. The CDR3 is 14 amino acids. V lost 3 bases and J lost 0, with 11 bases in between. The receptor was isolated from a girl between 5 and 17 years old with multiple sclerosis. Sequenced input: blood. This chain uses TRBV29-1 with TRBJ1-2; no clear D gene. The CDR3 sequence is CSVDSLGANYGYTF. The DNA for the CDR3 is TGCAGCGTTGATTCCCTCGGTGCTAACTATGGCTACACCTTC.